This T cell receptor beta chain stems from a study of Graves' ophthalmopathy and Graves' hyperthyroidism. People with hyperthyroidism were aged 18 to 65 and newly diagnosed, under 2 months' duration. Orbital computed tomography, thyroid ultrasound, TRAb, serum thyroxine and clinical symptoms formed the basis of diagnosis. RNA transcripts were the source from which TCR beta CDR3 regions were amplified. Second-round multiplex PCR followed a first-round RT-PCR using HTBI primers. MiXCR, run by TCRdb on the multiplex PCR reads, gives a single entry per CDR3 protein. The table shows a few hundred thousand distinct CDR3 sequences, with about 18% occurring only once. This clonotype was detected only a few times. Per germline, CDR1 SGHTA and CDR2 FQGNSA. V gave up 0 bases and J gave up 2 bases, with 5 bases separating them. CDR3 length: 15 residues.

The rearrangement joins TRBV7-2 to TRBJ2-6, with D hard to call. The receptor's source is an adult woman with stable Graves' hyperthyroidism. The specimen sequenced was peripheral blood. The CDR3 here is CASSLASPGANVLTF. Written as DNA, the CDR3 is TGTGCCAGCAGCTTAGCCAGCCCTGGGGCCAACGTCCTGACTTTC.